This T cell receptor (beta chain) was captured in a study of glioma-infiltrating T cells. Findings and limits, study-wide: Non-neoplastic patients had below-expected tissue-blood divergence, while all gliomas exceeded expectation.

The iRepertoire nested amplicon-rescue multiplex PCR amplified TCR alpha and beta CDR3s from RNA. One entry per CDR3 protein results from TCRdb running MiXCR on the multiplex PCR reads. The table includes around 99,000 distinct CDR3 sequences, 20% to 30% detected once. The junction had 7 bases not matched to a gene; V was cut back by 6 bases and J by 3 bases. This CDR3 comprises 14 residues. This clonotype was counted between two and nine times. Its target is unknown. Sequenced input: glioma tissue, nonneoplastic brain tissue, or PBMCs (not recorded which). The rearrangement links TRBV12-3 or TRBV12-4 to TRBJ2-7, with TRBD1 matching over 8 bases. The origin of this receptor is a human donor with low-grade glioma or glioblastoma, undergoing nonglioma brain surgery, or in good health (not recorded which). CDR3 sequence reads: CASRRQGFSYEQYF. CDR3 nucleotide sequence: TGTGCCAGCAGACGACAGGGGTTCAGCTACGAGCAGTACTTC.